This TCR beta chain was retrieved from a study of cytotoxic CD8 clonotypes in ibrutinib-treated CLL. Whole-study context: The patients, under twelve relapsed/refractory and around 15 treatment-naive, included about 18 who were IGHV unmutated.

Study-wide results and limits: Against age-matched healthy donors, baseline clonality ran higher and tracked circulating CD8+ T-cell counts.

The CDR3 is 14 amino acids. V shed 4 bases and J shed 1 base, with 11 bases lying between them. CDR1 SGHRS and CDR2 YFSETQ come from the germline V gene. Produced via immunoSEQ multiplex PCR; TCRdb's table is partial and in-frame only. Of 12,000 to 15,000 clones listed, about 55% are singletons. This clone was counted between two and nine times. Its specificity is unknown. Distinct nucleotide sequences in the sample also encode this CDR3. The chain carries TRBV5-1 and TRBJ1-1; no definite D call. The clonotype was recovered from a human donor with chronic lymphocytic leukemia. This sample comprised PBMCs, obtained at a 24-month disease-progression time point, from a patient treated with ibrutinib. The CDR3 nucleotides read TGCGCCAGCAGCCCGGGAGGACGGAACACTGAAGCTTTCTTT. Protein product: CASSPGGRNTEAFF.